This TCR beta chain originates from a study of T cell responses to AZD1222 COVID-19 vaccine. Sequenced by immunoSEQ multiplex PCR; TCRdb stores in-frame clones only, minus some. Of approximately 200,000 clones listed, 85% to 90% were seen once; the top ten hold 7.7%. CDR1 is KGHSH, CDR2 LQKENI, per germline. V gave up 6 bases and J gave up 5 bases, with 19 bases separating them. The CDR3 contains 16 residues. This clonotype originated in an adult in good health. The rearrangement joins TRBV18 to TRBJ2-2; D is uncertain. The material sequenced was peripheral blood, taken on day 0 of AZD1222 vaccination. The CDR3 region is CASSDPARWTTGELFF. The CDR3 DNA reads TGTGCCAGCTCGGACCCAGCCAGGTGGACGACCGGGGAGCTGTTTTTT.